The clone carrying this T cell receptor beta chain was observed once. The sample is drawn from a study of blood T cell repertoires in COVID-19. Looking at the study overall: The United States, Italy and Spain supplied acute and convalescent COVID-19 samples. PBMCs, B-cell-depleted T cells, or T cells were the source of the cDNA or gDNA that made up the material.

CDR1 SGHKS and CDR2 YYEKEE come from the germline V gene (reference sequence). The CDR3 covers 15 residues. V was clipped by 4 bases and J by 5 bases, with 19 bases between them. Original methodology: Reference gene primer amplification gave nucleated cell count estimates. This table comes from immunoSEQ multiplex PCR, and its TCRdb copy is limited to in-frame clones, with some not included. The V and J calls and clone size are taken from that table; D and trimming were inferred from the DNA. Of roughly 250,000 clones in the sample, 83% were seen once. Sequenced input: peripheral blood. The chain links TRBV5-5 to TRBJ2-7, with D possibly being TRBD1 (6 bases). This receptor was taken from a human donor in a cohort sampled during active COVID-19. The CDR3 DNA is TGTGCCAGCAGCGGGTGGACAGACCGTAAAGACGAGCAGTACTTC. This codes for CASSGWTDRKDEQYF. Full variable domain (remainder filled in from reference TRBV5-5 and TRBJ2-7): DAGVTQSPTHLIKTRGQQVTLRCSPISGHKSVSWYQQVLGQGPQFIFQYYEKEERGRGNFPDRFSARQFPNYSSELNVNALLLGDSALYLCASSGWTDRKDEQYFGPGTRLTVT.